One T cell receptor (beta chain) is described in this entry. In the PCR, 60 Vbeta and 13 Jbeta primers were used. TCRdb's copy holds only in-frame clones and misses some; the assay was immunoSEQ multiplex PCR. Its clone listing holds about 31,000 clones. The CDR3 is made up of 15 amino acids. V shed 0 bases and J 4 bases; nucleotides not matched to a gene: 1. In germline, CDR1 is MRHNA, CDR2 SNTAGT. This sample stems from a study of cytomegalovirus exposure and HLA in healthy donors. The sequencing input was PBMCs. This TCR derives from a female donor in good health and CMV-seronegative. V usage is TRBV6-4 and J usage is TRBJ2-3; TRBD2 matches 10 bases. The CDR3 DNA is TGTGCCAGCAGTGACTCAGCGGGGGGGCCAGATACGCAGTATTTT. Amino acid sequence: CASSDSAGGPDTQYF.